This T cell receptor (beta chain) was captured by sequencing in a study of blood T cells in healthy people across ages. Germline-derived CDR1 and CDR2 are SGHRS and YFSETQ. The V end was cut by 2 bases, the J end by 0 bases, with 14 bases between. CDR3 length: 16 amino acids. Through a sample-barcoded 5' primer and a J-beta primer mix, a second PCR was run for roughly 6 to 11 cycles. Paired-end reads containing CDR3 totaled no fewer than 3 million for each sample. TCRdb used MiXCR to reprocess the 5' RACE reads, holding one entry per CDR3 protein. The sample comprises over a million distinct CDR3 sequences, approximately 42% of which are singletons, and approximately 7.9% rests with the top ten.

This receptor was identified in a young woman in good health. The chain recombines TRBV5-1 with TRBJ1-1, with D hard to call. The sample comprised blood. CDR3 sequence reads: CASSFWSGVMNTEAFF. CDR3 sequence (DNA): TGCGCCAGCAGCTTTTGGTCGGGCGTAATGAACACTGAAGCTTTCTTT.